This TCR beta chain was retrieved from a study of T cell repertoires in cytomegalovirus infection. Whole-study context: CMV epitopes in the study were HLA-C-restricted (recently identified) and HLA-B-restricted (well studied). CMV infection plus the matching HLA type was flagged by public TCR beta signatures.

TCRdb processed the reads anew with MiXCR; each CDR3 protein has one entry. Of 200,000 to 250,000 distinct CDR3 sequences listed, roughly two fifths were seen once; the top ten hold 55% to 60%. Points on this clonotype: Its antigen remains unidentified.

From germline, CDR1 is SQVTM and CDR2 ANQGSEA. V was trimmed by 2 bases and J by 0 bases, leaving 10 bases between them. The CDR3 is 14 residues long. The TCR sequence derives from a human donor in good health (CMV status not recorded). Some clones in this sample may be carry-over from other donors' samples. This chain links TRBV29-1 with TRBJ1-1; D ambiguous. This material consisted of CD8+ T cells from cultured PBMCs, taken from culture after CMV antigen stimulation. As DNA, the CDR3 is TGCAGCGTTGAATGTTTAGGGATGAACACTGAAGCTTTCTTT. It specifies CSVECLGMNTEAFF. The full variable domain, its missing parts supplied by reference TRBV29-1 and TRBJ1-1, is SAVISQKPSRDICQRGTSLTIQCQVDSQVTMMFWYRQQPGQSLTLIATANQGSEATYESGFVIDKFPISRPNLTFSTLTVSNMSPEDSSIYLCSVECLGMNTEAFFGQGTRLTVV.